The 8 T cell receptor beta chains given below trace back to one sample, sequenced in a study of blood T cell repertoires in COVID-19. Assay used: immunoSEQ multiplex PCR; TCRdb lists only in-frame clones, some missing. The sample shows about 430,000 clones, about 87% of them seen only once. Material: peripheral blood. The origin of the receptors is a young man with COVID-19, enrolled during active disease.

This clone was seen once. The chain couples TRBV13 to TRBJ2-1; possible D gene TRBD2, 6 bases. The germline CDR1 and CDR2 sequences are PRHDT and FYEKMQ (reference sequence). This CDR3 has 14 residues. Trimming shortened V by 1 base and J by 6 bases, and 10 bases separated the two germline ends. In DNA, the CDR3 is TGTGCCAGCAGCTTAGCGACGGGAGTCAATGAGCAGTTCTTC. This sequence encodes CASSLATGVNEQFF.

The chain combines TRBV9 with TRBJ2-1; 8 bases fit TRBD2. There are 15 residues in the CDR3. The V gene end was trimmed by 0 bases and the J gene end by 6 bases; junction bases not matched to a gene: 5. In germline, CDR1 is SGDLS, CDR2 YYNGEE. CDR3: CASSVAGGPGNEQFF. In nucleotides, the CDR3 is TGTGCCAGCAGCGTAGCGGGAGGGCCCGGCAATGAGCAGTTCTTC. The full variable domain, with the rest looked up from reference TRBV9 and TRBJ2-1, is DSGVTQTPKHLITATGQRVTLRCSPRSGDLSVYWYQQSLDQGLQFLIQYYNGEERAKGNILERFSAQQFPDLHSELNLSSLELGDSALYFCASSVAGGPGNEQFFGPGTRLTVL.

The gene calls are TRBV7-9 and TRBJ1-1; possibly TRBD1 for D (5 bases). Germline CDR1 reads SEHNR; CDR2 reads FQNEAQ (reference sequence). Trimming took off 5 bases at V and 8 bases at J, with 6 bases between the two ends. The CDR3 is 10 residues long. In DNA form, the CDR3 reads TGTGCCAGCAGCCCAGGGGAAGCTTTCTTT. It encodes CASSPGEAFF.

The chain combines TRBV2 with TRBJ2-2; D remains unclear. The CDR3 runs 12 residues. Trimming left V 3 bases short and J 4 bases short, with 3 bases between. The germline gives CDR1 SNHLY, CDR2 FYNNEI. CDR3 coding DNA: TGTGCCAGCAGTGACCTCACCGGGGAGCTGTTTTTT. Residues: CASSDLTGELFF. Full variable domain (rest looked up from reference TRBV2 and TRBJ2-2): EPEVTQTPSHQVTQMGQEVILRCVPISNHLYFYWYRQILGQKVEFLVSFYNNEISEKSEIFDDQFSVERPDGSNFTLKIRSTKLEDSAMYFCASSDLTGELFFGEGSRLTVL.

V is TRBV5-6 and J is TRBJ2-1; 9 bases fit TRBD2. The CDR3 spans 19 residues. Germline loops: CDR1 SGHDT, CDR2 YYEEEE. V lost 1 base to trimming and J lost 2 bases; unmatched junction nucleotides: 13. CDR3 coding DNA: TGTGCCAGCAGCTTGAGACTAGCGGCCCTAAAGGGGCCCTACAATGAGCAGTTCTTC. As protein: CASSLRLAALKGPYNEQFF.

The chain joins TRBV27 to TRBJ1-1; 9 nucleotides agree with TRBD1. The CDR3 is 12 amino acids. Germline CDR1 and CDR2: MNHEY and SMNVEV (reference sequence). V dropped 6 bases and J dropped 7; count of bases not matched to a gene: 3. The CDR3 DNA is TGTGCCAGCAGCGGACAGGGGAATGAAGCTTTCTTT. Translation gives CASSGQGNEAFF.

The CDR3 region has the DNA TGTGCCAGCAGCTTAACTGCACTGACGAACACCGGGGAGCTGTTTTTT. This sequence encodes CASSLTALTNTGELFF. The chain carries TRBV7-3 and TRBJ2-2; D is ambiguous. V lost 0 bases and J lost 0, with 8 bases in between. The length of the CDR3 is 16 residues. Germline V gene sequence: CDR1 SGHTA, CDR2 FQGTGA.

The rearrangement joins TRBV12-3 or TRBV12-4 to TRBJ2-5, with TRBD2 matching 10 bases. The CDR3 is 13 residues long. V lost 8 bases, J lost 3 bases, and 3 bases stayed unmatched. The CDR3 DNA follows: TGTGCCAGCCGAGGACTAGCGGAAGAGACCCAGTACTTC. Its translation: CASRGLAEETQYF.